This T cell receptor beta chain was sequenced for a study of T-cell memory formation after mild COVID-19. At the level of the study: TCR clusters were mostly donor specific.

Findings and caveats of the study: Memory cells collected pre-infection included some clones that later responded, suggesting cross-reactive memory joined. Mostly located in CM and EM were contracting CD4+ clones, with contracting CD8+ clones located in EMRA. Contracting clones from day 15 to 85 showed balanced CD4/CD8; later expanders favored CD4+.

V dropped 5 bases and J dropped 3 bases, with 11 bases sitting between them. Germline assignment: CDR1 MNHEY and CDR2 SVGAGI. The CDR3 extends over 13 amino acids. TCRdb re-derived calls from the 5' RACE reads in MiXCR, one entry per CDR3 protein. The sample yields almost 550,000 distinct CDR3 sequences, about a fifth seen once. Details on this clonotype: What it recognizes is unknown.

The rearrangement uses TRBV6-5 and TRBJ2-7, with D maybe TRBD2 (6 bases). The sample was PBMCs or a T cell subset sorted from them (not recorded which). The TCR comes from an adult woman who had mild COVID-19 (a few samples of this study predate the infection). Cell type and time point are not known. CDR3 sequence reads: CASSRLGYYEQYF. The CDR3 DNA follows: TGTGCCAGCAGTCGACTAGGATACTACGAGCAGTACTTC.